A single sample is the source of the 22 T cell receptor beta chains below, sequenced in a study of T-cell reconstitution after alpha-beta-depleted transplantation in children. TCRbeta library preparation incorporated unique molecular identifiers. In TCRdb, the PCR reads were re-called with MiXCR into one record per CDR3 protein. The sample has 600,000 to 700,000 distinct CDR3 sequences, around 13% seen once. Source: PBMCs, taken before TCRalphabeta/CD19-depleted stem cell transplant. All receptors derive from a girl aged 2 to 10 with congenital amegakaryocytic thrombocytopenia, due to receive a stem cell transplant.

This clonotype was recorded at least ten times. The V call is TRBV7-2, the J call TRBJ2-3; 10 positions agree with TRBD2. The CDR3 spans 15 residues. The germline CDR1 and CDR2 sequences are SGHTA and FQGNSA. After removal of 3 bases from V and 2 bases from J, the junction contained 2 bases not matched to a gene. For the CDR3, the DNA is TGTGCCAGCAGCTTTACTAGCGGGAACACAGATACGCAGTATTTT. Protein sequence: CASSFTSGNTDTQYF.

A note on this clonotype: The junction departs from germline at one end; a sequencing error may be responsible. This chain links TRBV4-2 with TRBJ2-1; tentatively, D is TRBD2 (6 bases). CDR3 size: 14 residues. Germline assignment: CDR1 LGHNA and CDR2 YNFKEQ. The CDR3 DNA is TGTGCCAGGAGCCCCGGGGACTTATACAATGAGCAGTTCTTC. It is translated as CARSPGDLYNEQFF.

This clonotype has a count of ten or more. CDR3 in amino acids: CSASGVLGNGYTF. In DNA, the CDR3 is TGCAGTGCTAGTGGGGTGTTGGGGAATGGCTACACCTTC. The V gene is TRBV20-1, the J gene TRBJ1-2, with no clear D. The germline CDR1 and CDR2 sequences are DFQATT and SNEGSKA (reference sequence). Trimming removed 3 bases from V and 6 bases from J, with 14 bases in between. CDR3 size: 13 residues.

The V and J genes are TRBV20-1 and TRBJ2-3; 9 bases match TRBD2. From germline, CDR1 is DFQATT and CDR2 SNEGSKA (reference sequence). The CDR3 runs 14 residues. Trimming removed 6 bases from V and 1 base from J; junction bases left unmatched: 5. CDR3 region: CSAVAGEGTDTQYF. The DNA of the CDR3 is TGCAGTGCAGTAGCGGGAGAGGGCACAGATACGCAGTATTTT.

V usage is TRBV9 and J usage is TRBJ1-2; maybe TRBD1 (5 bases). There are 15 residues in the CDR3. Between the trimmed V and J ends, which lost 1 base and 0 bases, there was a span of 10 bases. Germline V lookup: CDR1 SGDLS, CDR2 YYNGEE. The CDR3 DNA reads as TGTGCCAGCAGCGTACAGGGTGAAGCTAACTATGGCTACACCTTC. As protein: CASSVQGEANYGYTF.

A few counts support this clonotype. The rearrangement links TRBV27 to TRBJ2-5; possibly TRBD1 for D (5 bases). This CDR3 contains 15 residues. V lost 5 bases and J 2 bases, leaving 15 bases between the germline ends. CDR1 is MNHEY and CDR2 is SMNVEV in the germline V gene (reference sequence). In DNA form, the CDR3 reads TGTGCCAGCAGTCCCCCAGGGATCCGACAAGAGACCCAGTACTTC. Its translation: CASSPPGIRQETQYF.

CDR3 nucleotides: TGTGCCAGCGCATTACGCGGGAGTCTTTCCCACAATGAGCAGTTCTTC. This encodes CASALRGSLSHNEQFF. This sequence joins TRBV7-8 and TRBJ2-1, with 7 bases fitting TRBD2. The V gene's germline CDR1 is SGHVS and CDR2 FQNEAQ. V lost 8 bases and J lost 5; bases outside the gene matches: 15. The CDR3 runs 16 residues.

About this clonotype itself: It is likely a read error, because the conserved phenylalanine at the end of the CDR3 is missing. No DNA is shown, since the ends of the CDR3 on it are uncertain; the CDR3 is the one TCRdb lists. This sequence joins TRBV6-5 and TRBJ2-7; TRBD1, the table's D call, was not compared with the DNA. Germline lookup yields CDR1 MNHEY and CDR2 SVGAGI. The CDR3 has 12 amino acids, counting both end residues. The CDR3 sequence is CASRSGTDGRHL.

This clonotype was recorded only once. A read error may explain this, as a much larger clone is one base away. The V gene is TRBV7-3, the J gene TRBJ2-5, with 7 bases lining up with TRBD1. CDR1 and CDR2 (germline): SGHTA, FQGTGA. The CDR3 length is 14 residues. The CDR3 protein is CAGSRQGVQETQYF. For the CDR3, the DNA is TGTGCCGGCAGCCGACAGGGAGTCCAAGAGACCCAGTACTTC.

The V call is TRBV10-3, the J call TRBJ1-1; D might be TRBD1 (5 bases). The CDR3 is 13 amino acids. Germline-derived CDR1 and CDR2 are ENHRY and SYGVKD. The germline V and J ends were trimmed by 8 bases and 2 bases, with 12 bases remaining between them. CDR3 coding DNA: TGTGCCATCGGACGACAGCCAAACACTGAAGCTTTCTTT. Protein: CAIGRQPNTEAFF.

This clonotype came up a few times. The chain is built from TRBV4-1 and TRBJ2-3; 7 positions match TRBD2. V was pared by 0 bases and J by 4 bases, with 16 bases of the junction left unmatched. This CDR3 has 19 residues. The germline V gene encodes CDR1 MGHRA and CDR2 YSYEKL. This CDR3 is CASSQEFWRGGGSADTQYF. The CDR3 coding sequence is TGCGCCAGCAGCCAAGAGTTCTGGAGAGGTGGCGGGAGTGCAGATACGCAGTATTTT.

Comment on this clonotype: A much bigger clone sits one base away, suggesting this may be a read error. This likely comes from a read error, as the CDR3 has no conserved phenylalanine or tryptophan at its end. This rearrangement joins TRBV15 to TRBJ1-5; the D is unclear. Germline values: CDR1 LNHNV, CDR2 YYDKDF (reference sequence). CDR3 length equals 16 residues. V was pared by 1 base and J by 2 bases, with 12 bases between. The CDR3, as DNA: TGTGCCACCAGCAGAGCCCAGTACCCTCGCAATCAGCCCCAGCATTTA. Amino acid sequence: CATSRAQYPRNQPQHL.

Only a few counts were recorded for this clonotype. This rearrangement joins TRBV6-5 to TRBJ2-1; a possible D gene is TRBD2 (5 bases). The CDR3 sequence is 15 residues long. With 2 bases removed from V and 8 bases from J, the gap between germline ends came to 16 bases. CDR1 MNHEY and CDR2 SVGAGI come from the germline V gene. The CDR3 loop reads CASSYTSGRGDEQFF. CDR3 in DNA: TGTGCCAGCAGTTACACTTCGGGGAGAGGCGATGAGCAGTTCTTC.

This clonotype was observed a handful of times. This chain's CDR3 is CASSSPASHEQFF. DNA for the CDR3: TGTGCCAGCAGTAGCCCCGCTTCGCATGAGCAGTTCTTC. This chain links TRBV6-1 with TRBJ2-1, with D unresolved. Germline CDR1 is MNHNS and CDR2 is SASEGT. The V end lost 5 bases, the J end lost 8 bases, and 13 bases lay between the germline ends. The CDR3 is made up of 13 amino acids.

This chain uses TRBV12-5 with TRBJ2-7; 8 bases agree with TRBD1. Germline lookup yields CDR1 LGHNT and CDR2 FRNRAP. Unmatched junction bases numbered 4, after V lost 6 bases and J lost 3 bases. The CDR3 spans 13 residues. CDR3 sequence: CASGTRGLYEQYF. The CDR3 coding sequence is TGTGCTAGTGGGACCAGGGGGCTCTACGAGCAGTACTTC.

There are a few counts of this clonotype. The chain links TRBV5-1 to TRBJ2-1; D unresolved. Germline V gene sequence: CDR1 SGHRS, CDR2 YFSETQ. V lost 6 bases, J lost 5 bases, and 9 bases lay in between. The CDR3 totals 12 residues. The CDR3 spells CASTRPDNEQFF. CDR3 DNA: TGCGCCAGCACCCGCCCAGACAATGAGCAGTTCTTC. The entire variable domain, with the rest obtained from reference TRBV5-1 and TRBJ2-1, is as follows: KAGVTQTPRYLIKTRGQQVTLSCSPISGHRSVSWYQQTPGQGLQFLFEYFSETQRNKGNFPGRFSGRQFSNSRSEMNVSTLELGDSALYLCASTRPDNEQFFGPGTRLTVL.

This clonotype was picked up a small number of times. The chain couples TRBV20-1 to TRBJ2-7; 9 nucleotides line up with TRBD2. CDR3 length equals 14 residues. CDR1 is DFQATT and CDR2 is SNEGSKA in the germline V gene (reference sequence). Trimming at V came to 5 bases and at J to 4 bases, leaving 9 bases not matched to a gene. CDR3 in DNA: TGCAGTGCTGCTGGGACTAGCAGCGAATACGAGCAGTACTTC. This translates into CSAAGTSSEYEQYF.

This clonotype was picked up many times. The chain combines TRBV20-1 with TRBJ2-1; D is possibly TRBD2 (5 bases). The length of the CDR3 is 15 residues. The germline V and J ends were trimmed by 1 base and 4 bases, with 14 bases remaining between them. Germline V CDR1 and CDR2: DFQATT, SNEGSKA (reference sequence). CDR3 DNA sequence: TGCAGTGCTAGAGGGCGGCGGACTTTATACAATGAGCAGTTCTTC. Translating it yields CSARGRRTLYNEQFF.

Of note for this clonotype: A much larger clone lies one base from this, so it may be a read error. The V call is TRBV6-1, the J call TRBJ2-2; maybe TRBD1 (6 bases). Trimming cost V 7 bases and J 6 bases, with 15 bases left between them. The CDR3 consists of 14 residues. The germline gives CDR1 MNHNS, CDR2 SASEGT. CDR3 residues: CASKAQGSAGELFF. For the CDR3, the DNA is TGTGCCAGCAAGGCCCAGGGGTCGGCCGGGGAGCTGTTTTTT.

This clonotype has at least ten counts. The V gene is TRBV29-1, the J gene TRBJ2-7; either TRBD1 or TRBD2 may supply D (5 bases each). Germline CDR1 SQVTM, CDR2 ANQGSEA. V was pared by 4 bases and J by 6 bases, with 19 bases between. This CDR3 contains 14 residues. Here the CDR3 DNA reads TGCAGCGTTGTATCCGGGATTAAGGGGTCCGAGCAGTACTTC. It yields the protein CSVVSGIKGSEQYF.

The rearrangement uses TRBV5-1 and TRBJ2-5; D uncertain. Trimming removed 3 bases from V and 1 base from J, with 13 bases in between. CDR3 size: 15 residues. Germline values: CDR1 SGHRS, CDR2 YFSETQ. The CDR3 DNA follows: TGCGCCAGCAGCTCCTTGGACGGCTTCCAAGAGACCCAGTACTTC. This translates into CASSSLDGFQETQYF.

This clonotype came up many times. V usage is TRBV5-1 and J usage is TRBJ2-1, with TRBD2 identical over 13 bases. Trimming at V came to 0 bases and at J to 7 bases, leaving 4 bases not matched to a gene. The germline V gene has CDR1 SGHRS and CDR2 YFSETQ. The CDR3 is 16 amino acids. This CDR3 reads CASSLGTSGRSNEQFF. The DNA of the CDR3 is TGCGCCAGCAGCTTGGGGACTAGCGGGAGAAGTAATGAGCAGTTCTTC. The variable domain in full, with the rest retrieved from reference TRBV5-1 and TRBJ2-1, is KAGVTQTPRYLIKTRGQQVTLSCSPISGHRSVSWYQQTPGQGLQFLFEYFSETQRNKGNFPGRFSGRQFSNSRSEMNVSTLELGDSALYLCASSLGTSGRSNEQFFGPGTRLTVL.